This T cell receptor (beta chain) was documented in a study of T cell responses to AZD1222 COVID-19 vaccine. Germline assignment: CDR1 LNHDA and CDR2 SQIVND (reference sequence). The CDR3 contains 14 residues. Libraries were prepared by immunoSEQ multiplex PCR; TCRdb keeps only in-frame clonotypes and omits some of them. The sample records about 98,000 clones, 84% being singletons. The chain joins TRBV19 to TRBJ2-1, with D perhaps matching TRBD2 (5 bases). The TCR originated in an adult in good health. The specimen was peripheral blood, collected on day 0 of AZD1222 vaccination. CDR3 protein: CATQAVSSYNEQFF. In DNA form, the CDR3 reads TGTGCAACTCAAGCGGTAAGCTCCTACAATGAGCAGTTCTTC.